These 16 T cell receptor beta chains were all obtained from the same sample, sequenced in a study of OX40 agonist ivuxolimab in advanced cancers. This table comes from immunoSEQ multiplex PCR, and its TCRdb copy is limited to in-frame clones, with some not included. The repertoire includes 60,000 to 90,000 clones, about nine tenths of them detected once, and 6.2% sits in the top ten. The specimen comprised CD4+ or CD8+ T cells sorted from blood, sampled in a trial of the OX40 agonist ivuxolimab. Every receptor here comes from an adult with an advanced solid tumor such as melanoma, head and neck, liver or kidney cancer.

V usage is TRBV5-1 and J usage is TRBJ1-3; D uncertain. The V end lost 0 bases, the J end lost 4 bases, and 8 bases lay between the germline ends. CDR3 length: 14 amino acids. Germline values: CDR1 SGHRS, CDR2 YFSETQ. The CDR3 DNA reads TGCGCCAGCAGCTTGGAGGGATCGGGAAACACCATATATTTT. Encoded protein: CASSLEGSGNTIYF. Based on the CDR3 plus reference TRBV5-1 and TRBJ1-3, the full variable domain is KAGVTQTPRYLIKTRGQQVTLSCSPISGHRSVSWYQQTPGQGLQFLFEYFSETQRNKGNFPGRFSGRQFSNSRSEMNVSTLELGDSALYLCASSLEGSGNTIYFGEGSWLTVV.

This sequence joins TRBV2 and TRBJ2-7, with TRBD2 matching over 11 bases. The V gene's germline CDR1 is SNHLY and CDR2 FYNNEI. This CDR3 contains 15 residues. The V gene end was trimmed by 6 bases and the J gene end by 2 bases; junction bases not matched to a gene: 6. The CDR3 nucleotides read TGTGCCAGCAGAGGGACTAGCGGCCCCGCCTACGAGCAGTACTTC. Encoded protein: CASRGTSGPAYEQYF.

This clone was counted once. Here the CDR3 DNA reads TGTGCCAGCAGGGCCCCTGGGGCAGCGAACTATGGCTACACCTTC. This codes for CASRAPGAANYGYTF. The V call is TRBV28, the J call TRBJ1-2; tentative D call: TRBD1 (5 bases). The CDR3 is 15 residues long. V was clipped by 6 bases and J by 2 bases, with 16 bases between them. Germline assignment: CDR1 MDHEN and CDR2 SYDVKM.

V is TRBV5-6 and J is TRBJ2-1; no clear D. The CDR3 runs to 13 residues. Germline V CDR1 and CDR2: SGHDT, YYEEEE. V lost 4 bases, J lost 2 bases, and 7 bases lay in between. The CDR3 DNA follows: TGTGCCAGCAGCAAAAGCCCCTACAATGAGCAGTTCTTC. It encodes CASSKSPYNEQFF. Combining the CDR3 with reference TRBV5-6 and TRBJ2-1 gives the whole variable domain DAGVTQSPTHLIKTRGQQVTLRCSPKSGHDTVSWYQQALGQGPQFIFQYYEEEERQRGNFPDRFSGHQFPNYSSELNVNALLLGDSALYLCASSKSPYNEQFFGPGTRLTVL.

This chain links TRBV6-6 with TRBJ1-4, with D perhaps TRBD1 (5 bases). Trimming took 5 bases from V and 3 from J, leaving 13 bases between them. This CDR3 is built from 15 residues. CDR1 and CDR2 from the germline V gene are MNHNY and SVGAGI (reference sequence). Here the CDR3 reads CASSLGRAPNEKLFF. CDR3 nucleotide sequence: TGTGCCAGCAGTCTAGGCAGGGCACCTAATGAAAAACTGTTTTTT.

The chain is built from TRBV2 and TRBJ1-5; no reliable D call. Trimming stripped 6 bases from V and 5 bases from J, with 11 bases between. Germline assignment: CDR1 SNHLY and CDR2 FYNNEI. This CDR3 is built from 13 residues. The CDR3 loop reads CASSPIEDQPQHF. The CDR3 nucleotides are TGTGCCAGCAGCCCTATCGAGGATCAGCCCCAGCATTTT.

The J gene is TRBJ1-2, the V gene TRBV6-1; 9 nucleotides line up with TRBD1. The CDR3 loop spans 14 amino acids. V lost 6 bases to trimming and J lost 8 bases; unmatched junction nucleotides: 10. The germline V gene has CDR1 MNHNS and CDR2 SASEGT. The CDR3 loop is CASSIRDRVGGYTF. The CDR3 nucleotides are TGTGCCAGCAGCATCCGGGACAGGGTCGGAGGCTACACCTTC.

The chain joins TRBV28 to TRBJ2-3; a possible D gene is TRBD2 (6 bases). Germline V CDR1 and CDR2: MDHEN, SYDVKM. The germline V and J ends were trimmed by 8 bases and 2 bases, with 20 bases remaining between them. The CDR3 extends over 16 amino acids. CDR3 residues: CASFTGGPGNTDTQYF. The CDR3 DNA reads TGTGCCAGCTTTACCGGGGGTCCCGGAAACACAGATACGCAGTATTTT.

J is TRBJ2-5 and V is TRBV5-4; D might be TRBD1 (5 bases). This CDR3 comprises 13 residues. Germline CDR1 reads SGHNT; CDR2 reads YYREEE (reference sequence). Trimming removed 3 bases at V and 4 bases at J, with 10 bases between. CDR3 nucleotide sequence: TGTGCCAGCAGCTCCCGACAGTCAGAGACCCAGTACTTC. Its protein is CASSSRQSETQYF.

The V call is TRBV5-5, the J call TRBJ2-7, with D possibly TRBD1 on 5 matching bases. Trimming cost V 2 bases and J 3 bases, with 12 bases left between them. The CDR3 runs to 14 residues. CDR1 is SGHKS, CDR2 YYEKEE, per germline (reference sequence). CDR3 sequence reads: CASSLRGYFYEQYF. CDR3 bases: TGTGCCAGCAGCTTAAGGGGCTACTTCTACGAGCAGTACTTC.

The DNA of the CDR3 is TGTGCCAGCAGCCCACAAGGGGCTGGGGCCAACGTCCTGACTTTC. Translation gives CASSPQGAGANVLTF. V is TRBV16 and J is TRBJ2-6, with D possibly matching TRBD1 (5 bases). Trimming took off 4 bases at V and 2 bases at J, with 9 bases between the two ends. Germline values: CDR1 KGHSY, CDR2 FQNENV. The CDR3 length is 15 residues.

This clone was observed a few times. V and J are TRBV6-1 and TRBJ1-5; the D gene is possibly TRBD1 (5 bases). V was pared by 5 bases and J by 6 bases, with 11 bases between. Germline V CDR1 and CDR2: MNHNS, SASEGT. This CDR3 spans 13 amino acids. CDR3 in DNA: TGTGCCAGCAGTTCCTCTGGGGGTCAGCCCCAGCATTTT. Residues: CASSSSGGQPQHF.

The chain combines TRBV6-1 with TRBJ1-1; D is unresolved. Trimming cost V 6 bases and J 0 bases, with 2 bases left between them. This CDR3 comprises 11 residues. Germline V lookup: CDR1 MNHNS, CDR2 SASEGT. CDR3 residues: CASRMNTEAFF. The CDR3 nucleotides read TGTGCCAGCAGGATGAACACTGAAGCTTTCTTT.

The CDR3 nucleotides read TGTGCCTGGAGTGTAAGGGGGCGGTATGGCTACACCTTC. As protein: CAWSVRGRYGYTF. The V and J genes are TRBV30 and TRBJ1-2; TRBD1 matches at 7 bases. Germline assignment: CDR1 GTSNPN and CDR2 SVGIG (reference sequence). CDR3 length: 13 amino acids. V lost 0 bases, J lost 5 bases, and 3 bases stayed unmatched.

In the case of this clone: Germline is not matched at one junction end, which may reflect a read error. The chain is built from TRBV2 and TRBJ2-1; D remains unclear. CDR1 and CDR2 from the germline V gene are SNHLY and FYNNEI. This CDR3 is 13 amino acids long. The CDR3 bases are TGTGCCAGCAGGGAAGACAATTACAATGAGCAGTTCTTC. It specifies CASREDNYNEQFF.

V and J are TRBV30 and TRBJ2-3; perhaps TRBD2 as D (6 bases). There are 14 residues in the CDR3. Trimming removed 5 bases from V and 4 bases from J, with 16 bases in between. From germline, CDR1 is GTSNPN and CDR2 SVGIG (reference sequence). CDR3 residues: CAWLLRGGADTQYF. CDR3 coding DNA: TGTGCCTGGCTCCTCCGGGGAGGTGCAGATACGCAGTATTTT.